This T cell receptor (beta chain) was identified during a study of blood T cell repertoires in COVID-19. About the study: There were acute and convalescent COVID-19 samples, and they came from the United States, Italy and Spain. PBMCs, B-cell-depleted T cells, or T cells were the source of the cDNA or gDNA that made up the material.

The CDR3 is made up of 15 amino acids. Trimming took 7 bases from V and 5 from J; bases not matched to a gene: 12. Per the germline V gene, CDR1 is SNHLY and CDR2 is FYNNEI. Authors' analysis steps: Amplification from reference gene primers served as the basis for estimated nucleated cell counts. Measured with immunoSEQ multiplex PCR; TCRdb has only the in-frame clones, and not every one. Clone size and V and J calls were adopted from that table, with D and trimming inferred from the DNA. The sample yields 59,000 or so clones, under 95% seen once. Material for sequencing was peripheral blood. The chain recombines TRBV2 with TRBJ2-7, with 9 bases fitting TRBD1. The sequence was collected from a human donor in a cohort sampled during active COVID-19. The CDR3 loop reads CASTKGGTGSNEQYF. CDR3 sequence (DNA): TGTGCCAGCACTAAGGGAGGGACAGGGAGCAACGAGCAGTACTTC.